A single sample gave rise to the 6 T cell receptor beta chains below, sequenced in a study of cytomegalovirus exposure and HLA in healthy donors. Primers: 60 Vbeta forward and 13 Jbeta reverse. The data were produced by immunoSEQ multiplex PCR, yet TCRdb's version contains in-frame clones alone and is incomplete. The listing records about 52,000 clones. Material: PBMCs. The receptors come from a woman aged 60-75 years in good health and CMV-seropositive.

V and J are TRBV6-1 and TRBJ2-5; TRBD2 aligns across 10 bases. The CDR3 runs 14 residues. Unmatched junction bases numbered 8, after V lost 8 bases and J lost 5 bases. CDR1 is MNHNS, CDR2 SASEGT, per germline. The CDR3 loop reads CASASSGGFETQYF. CDR3 DNA sequence: TGTGCCAGCGCCTCTAGCGGGGGCTTTGAGACCCAGTACTTC.

Note on this clone: At one boundary the junction diverges from the germline segment, which might be a read error. The chain carries TRBV7-9 and TRBJ1-2; D gene unclear. This CDR3 region has 11 residues. Germline V gene data show CDR1 as SEHNR and CDR2 as FQNEAQ (reference sequence). The CDR3 region is CARSPGPALNF. The CDR3 DNA reads as TGTGCCAGAAGCCCCGGTCCCGCTTTAAACTTC.

The CDR3 sequence is CASKNRGDYGYTF. The CDR3 nucleotides read TGTGCCAGCAAGAACAGGGGAGACTATGGCTACACCTTC. The chain is built from TRBV27 and TRBJ1-2; 7 bases map to TRBD1. The CDR3 totals 13 residues. V shed 7 bases, J shed 3 bases, and the junction held 5 bases outside the gene matches. The germline CDR1 and CDR2 sequences are MNHEY and SMNVEV (reference sequence).

The chain combines TRBV2 with TRBJ1-2; D unresolved. This CDR3 is 14 amino acids long. The V gene's germline CDR1 is SNHLY and CDR2 FYNNEI. The V end lost 3 bases, the J end lost 7 bases, and 15 bases lay between the germline ends. CDR3 loop: CASSDLRISGGYTF. In nucleotides, the CDR3 is TGTGCCAGCAGTGACTTGAGAATATCTGGTGGCTACACCTTC.

The chain has TRBV15 and TRBJ2-7, with D maybe TRBD1 (6 bases). V lost 1 base, J lost 3 bases, and 13 bases lay in between. Germline CDR1 LNHNV, CDR2 YYDKDF (reference sequence). The CDR3 totals 15 residues. For the CDR3, the DNA is TGTGCCACCAGCAGAGGCGGAGCACAGGGCTACGAGCAGTACTTC. Encoded protein: CATSRGGAQGYEQYF.

This chain connects TRBV28 to TRBJ2-5, with 7 bases aligning to TRBD2. The germline V gene encodes CDR1 MDHEN and CDR2 SYDVKM. This CDR3 spans 15 amino acids. The V and J ends lost 1 base and 2 bases, in that order; junction bases with no gene match: 4. The CDR3: CASSLFRGEQETQYF. The CDR3 DNA reads TGTGCCAGCAGTTTATTCCGGGGGGAGCAAGAGACCCAGTACTTC. The whole variable domain, filled in from reference TRBV28 and TRBJ2-5, reads DVKVTQSSRYLVKRTGEKVFLECVQDMDHENMFWYRQDPGLGLRLIYFSYDVKMKEKGDIPEGYSVSREKKERFSLILESASTNQTSMYLCASSLFRGEQETQYFGPGTRLLVL.